One sample yielded the 28 T cell receptor beta chains listed below, sequenced in a study of Graves' ophthalmopathy and Graves' hyperthyroidism. Researchers took RNA transcripts and amplified TCR beta CDR3 regions from them. Following a first-round RT-PCR that used HTBI primers, a second-round multiplex PCR was carried out. TCRdb itself ran the multiplex PCR reads through MiXCR, one entry per CDR3 protein. The sample has some 160,000 distinct CDR3 sequences; 39% are singletons. Sequencing was done on a sample of peripheral blood. The receptors shown here come from a man aged 25 to 45 with Graves' ophthalmopathy.

The genes are TRBV6-2 or TRBV6-3 and TRBJ2-7, with D possibly called TRBD1 or TRBD2 (5 bases each). This CDR3 comprises 13 residues. Between the trimmed V and J ends, which lost 5 bases and 3 bases, there was a span of 11 bases. Germline V gene lookup returns CDR1 MNHEY and CDR2 SVGEGT. The CDR3 spells CASSEGRNYEQYF. The DNA of the CDR3 is TGTGCCAGCAGTGAGGGGCGGAACTACGAGCAGTACTTC.

This clonotype has a count of ten or more. This rearrangement joins TRBV29-1 to TRBJ1-3; 10 nucleotides line up with TRBD1. The junction had 7 bases not matched to a gene; V was cut back by 6 bases and J by 2 bases. CDR3 length equals 15 residues. Looked up from germline, CDR1 is SQVTM and CDR2 is ANQGSEA. CDR3: CSVRSGTGAGNTIYF. CDR3 in DNA: TGCAGCGTCAGATCCGGGACAGGGGCTGGAAACACCATATATTTT.

The V call is TRBV27, the J call TRBJ2-5; D tentatively reads TRBD1 or TRBD2 (6 bases each). Germline V lookup: CDR1 MNHEY, CDR2 SMNVEV (reference sequence). V lost 5 bases, J lost 4 bases, and 20 bases lay in between. This CDR3 has 16 residues. CDR3 in amino acids: CASSPSLAEGGETQYF. The CDR3 DNA reads TGTGCCAGCAGTCCCTCACTAGCTGAGGGGGGAGAGACCCAGTACTTC.

This clonotype appeared many times. The V call is TRBV11-2, the J call TRBJ2-2, with 9 bases that match TRBD2. V lost 4 bases, J lost 4 bases, and 7 bases stayed unmatched. The germline V gene encodes CDR1 SGHAT and CDR2 FQNNGV. The CDR3 is 16 amino acids. CDR3 sequence reads: CASSSDSGSTTGELFF. CDR3 coding DNA: TGTGCCAGCAGCTCCGATAGCGGGAGTACCACCGGGGAGCTGTTTTTT. Full variable domain (missing parts from reference TRBV11-2 and TRBJ2-2): EAGVAQSPRYKIIEKRQSVAFWCNPISGHATLYWYQQILGQGPKLLIQFQNNGVVDDSQLPKDRFSAERLKGVDSTLKIQPAKLEDSAVYLCASSSDSGSTTGELFFGEGSRLTVL.

This clonotype was picked up many times. The genes are TRBV24-1 and TRBJ2-2; D unclear. The CDR3 extends over 18 amino acids. The V gene's germline CDR1 is KGHDR and CDR2 SFDVKD. The V end was cut by 5 bases, the J end by 2 bases, with 20 bases between. In DNA form, the CDR3 reads TGTGCCACCAGTGCCCCGGGCTGGCAGGCGGTTAACACCGGGGAGCTGTTTTTT. Residues: CATSAPGWQAVNTGELFF.

This clonotype was seen at least ten times. The V gene is TRBV28, the J gene TRBJ1-1, with D perhaps matching TRBD1 (6 bases). V was pared by 6 bases and J by 5 bases, with 16 bases between. CDR3 length equals 14 residues. CDR1 and CDR2 from the germline V gene are MDHEN and SYDVKM. The chain's CDR3 is CASSTPTRGTEAFF. The CDR3 bases are TGTGCCAGCAGCACACCGACGAGGGGGACTGAAGCTTTCTTT.

V gene TRBV12-3 or TRBV12-4 combines with J gene TRBJ2-7, with D tentatively TRBD1 (6 bases). Trimming stripped 6 bases from V and 3 bases from J, with 15 bases between. The CDR3 has 14 residues. This CDR3 reads CASSFTGLDYEQYF. The CDR3 nucleotides read TGTGCCAGCAGCTTTACAGGGTTAGACTACGAGCAGTACTTC.

Many counts were recorded for this clonotype. V and J are TRBV6-1 and TRBJ1-1, with no clear D. The V end lost 3 bases, the J end lost 11 bases, and 10 bases lay between the germline ends. The CDR3 sequence is 11 residues long. Germline loops: CDR1 MNHNS, CDR2 SASEGT. CDR3 in amino acids: CASSETLKAFF. In DNA form, the CDR3 reads TGTGCCAGCAGTGAGACCCTAAAGGCTTTCTTT.

This clonotype was observed many times. The chain uses TRBV20-1 and TRBJ2-5; 8 positions match TRBD1. Losses at the gene ends were 4 bases for V and 5 bases for J; bases not matched to a gene: 15. This CDR3 region has 16 residues. Per germline, CDR1 DFQATT and CDR2 SNEGSKA (reference sequence). The CDR3 DNA reads TGCAGTGCTATTGACAGGGGTGAGGCCGCATGGGAGACCCAGTACTTC. Protein sequence: CSAIDRGEAAWETQYF.

This clonotype has ten or more counts. V is TRBV30 and J is TRBJ2-5; D may be TRBD1 (6 bases). The CDR3 extends over 12 amino acids. Germline CDR1 and CDR2: GTSNPN and SVGIG (reference sequence). Trimming removed 4 bases from V and 2 bases from J, with 8 bases in between. The CDR3 spells CAWNRVQETQYF. As DNA, the CDR3 is TGTGCCTGGAACAGGGTACAAGAGACCCAGTACTTC.

The J gene is TRBJ1-1, the V gene TRBV10-2; the match to TRBD1 covers 7 bases. V dropped 2 bases and J dropped 0; count of bases not matched to a gene: 3. From germline, CDR1 is WSHSY and CDR2 SAAADI. The length of the CDR3 is 15 residues. CDR3: CASSERTGLNTEAFF. CDR3 nucleotides: TGCGCCAGCAGTGAGAGGACAGGCCTGAACACTGAAGCTTTCTTT.

The chain combines TRBV20-1 with TRBJ1-1; tentative D call: TRBD1 (6 bases). Germline loops: CDR1 DFQATT, CDR2 SNEGSKA (reference sequence). Deletions cut 0 bases from V and 11 bases from J, with 19 bases between. The CDR3 runs to 14 residues. The CDR3 DNA sequence: TGCAGTGCTAGAGAAGCGTTGGGGGGCTCGGTCGCTTTCTTT. Its protein product is CSAREALGGSVAFF.

The chain joins TRBV20-1 to TRBJ2-7, with 10 nucleotides matching TRBD1. Germline lookup yields CDR1 DFQATT and CDR2 SNEGSKA (reference sequence). The CDR3 runs to 18 residues. V lost 4 bases to trimming and J lost 0 bases; unmatched junction nucleotides: 15. In nucleotides, the CDR3 is TGCAGTGCTAAAGGCGGGACAGGGGATACGAAGAGCTCCTACGAGCAGTACTTC. It specifies CSAKGGTGDTKSSYEQYF.

This clonotype was picked up many times. The chain joins TRBV6-2 or TRBV6-3 to TRBJ1-5; D gene uncertain. CDR3 length: 18 residues. Germline V gives CDR1 MNHEY, CDR2 SVGEGT. Trimming left V 2 bases short and J 0 bases short, with 17 bases between. CDR3 protein: CASSYLPVHVDSNQPQHF. CDR3 nucleotide sequence: TGTGCCAGCAGTTACCTGCCCGTACACGTGGATAGCAATCAGCCCCAGCATTTT.

The V call is TRBV7-2, the J call TRBJ2-5; no reliable D call. Germline V gene sequence: CDR1 SGHTA, CDR2 FQGNSA. This CDR3 is 11 amino acids long. V shed 4 bases and J shed 6 bases, with 6 bases lying between them. CDR3 sequence: CASSSTKTQYF. CDR3 DNA: TGTGCCAGCAGCTCAACGAAGACCCAGTACTTC.

The rearrangement uses TRBV19 and TRBJ1-1, with 8 positions matching TRBD1. CDR1 is LNHDA, CDR2 SQIVND, per germline (reference sequence). Unmatched junction bases numbered 7, after V lost 10 bases and J lost 3 bases. The CDR3 contains 13 residues. The CDR3 DNA reads as TGTGCCACTCTCGCCAGGGGGCACACTGAAGCTTTCTTT. Translated, it gives CATLARGHTEAFF. The variable domain in full, with the rest retrieved from reference TRBV19 and TRBJ1-1, is DGGITQSPKYLFRKEGQNVTLSCEQNLNHDAMYWYRQDPGQGLRLIYYSQIVNDFQKGDIAEGYSVSREKKESFPLTVTSAQKNPTAFYLCATLARGHTEAFFGQGTRLTVV.

J is TRBJ1-2 and V is TRBV6-9, with D maybe TRBD1 (6 bases). The V gene's germline CDR1 is MNHGY and CDR2 SVAAGI. V lost 3 bases to trimming and J lost 4 bases, with 12 bases between them. This CDR3 has 14 amino acids. CDR3 sequence: CASSYSNRAYGYTF. Written as DNA, the CDR3 is TGTGCCAGCAGTTACTCAAACAGGGCCTATGGCTACACCTTC.

V is TRBV6-2 or TRBV6-3 and J is TRBJ1-5, with D perhaps TRBD1 (5 bases). There are 17 residues in the CDR3. Germline assignment: CDR1 MNHEY and CDR2 SVGEGT. Trimming pared 0 bases from V and 5 bases from J, leaving 17 bases between. The CDR3 reads CASSYSIRPGFHQPQHF. The CDR3 nucleotides read TGTGCCAGCAGTTACTCGATAAGGCCAGGGTTCCATCAGCCCCAGCATTTT.

This clonotype was counted many times. This chain connects TRBV6-2 or TRBV6-3 to TRBJ2-5; D is uncertain. The CDR3 contains 17 residues. Trimming pared 0 bases from V and 0 bases from J, leaving 14 bases between. Germline V gene sequence: CDR1 MNHEY, CDR2 SVGEGT. This CDR3 is CASSYSRTQEYQETQYF. CDR3 in DNA: TGTGCCAGCAGTTACTCGAGGACGCAGGAGTACCAAGAGACCCAGTACTTC.

This clonotype was recorded many times. The V and J genes are TRBV29-1 and TRBJ1-2; D gene uncertain. Germline CDR1 and CDR2: SQVTM and ANQGSEA. Trimming pared 7 bases from V and 8 bases from J, leaving 11 bases between. This CDR3 has 10 residues. The CDR3 nucleotides are TGCAGCGCCCGGGGTGGCGGCTACACCTTC. Protein sequence: CSARGGGYTF.

V gene TRBV11-2 combines with J gene TRBJ2-7, with D possibly being TRBD2 (7 bases). Trimming took 5 bases from V and 2 from J, leaving 16 bases between them. This CDR3 has 15 amino acids. Per the germline V gene, CDR1 is SGHAT and CDR2 is FQNNGV. CDR3 region: CASSTPRGATYEQYF. Here the CDR3 DNA reads TGTGCCAGCAGCACCCCCCGGGGGGCGACCTACGAGCAGTACTTC.

This chain uses TRBV12-3 or TRBV12-4 with TRBJ2-5; no clear D. The CDR3 is 14 amino acids. Trimming took 5 bases from V and 1 from J, leaving 11 bases between them. The CDR3 region has the DNA TGTGCCAGCAGTCCACGGGCCACCCAAGAGACCCAGTACTTC. Its protein is CASSPRATQETQYF.

This clonotype was counted many times. This chain links TRBV4-1 with TRBJ2-7; weak D call: TRBD1 (5 bases). Germline V gene data show CDR1 as MGHRA and CDR2 as YSYEKL. The CDR3 extends over 15 amino acids. V was clipped by 1 base and J by 0 bases, with 10 bases between them. The CDR3 nucleotides are TGCGCCAGCAGCCAAGGGCAGGGCAACTCCTACGAGCAGTACTTC. Translating it yields CASSQGQGNSYEQYF.

At least ten counts were recorded for this clonotype. The chain uses TRBV30 and TRBJ1-5, with D possibly matching TRBD1 (6 bases). The CDR3 sequence is 15 residues long. Germline V CDR1 and CDR2: GTSNPN, SVGIG (reference sequence). V lost 1 base to trimming and J lost 2 bases, with 12 bases between them. The CDR3 bases are TGTGCCTGGAGTGCGCCGGGACACGGCAATCAGCCCCAGCATTTT. It codes for CAWSAPGHGNQPQHF.

This clonotype was seen ten or more times. This chain connects TRBV19 to TRBJ2-5, with D possibly matching TRBD2 (5 bases). Germline-derived CDR1 and CDR2 are LNHDA and SQIVND (reference sequence). V was shortened by 5 bases and J by 5 bases, with 12 bases between the two germline ends. The CDR3 has 13 residues. The CDR3 DNA follows: TGTGCCAGTAGTCTGGGCCGGGGTGAGACCCAGTACTTC. Translation gives CASSLGRGETQYF.

Ten or more counts support this clonotype. This CDR3 is CASSLKGISYEQYF. CDR3 sequence (DNA): TGTGCCAGCAGTTTGAAGGGTATCTCCTACGAGCAGTACTTC. This sequence joins TRBV28 and TRBJ2-7; D ambiguous. Trimming took off 3 bases at V and 0 bases at J, with 9 bases between the two ends. This CDR3 has 14 residues. CDR1 is MDHEN and CDR2 is SYDVKM in the germline V gene.

The gene calls are TRBV6-2 or TRBV6-3 and TRBJ1-1; 8 nucleotides align to TRBD1. The length of the CDR3 is 18 residues. Germline lookup yields CDR1 MNHEY and CDR2 SVGEGT. The trim removed 0 bases at V and 11 bases at J, leaving 20 bases unmatched. CDR3 bases: TGTGCCAGCAGTTACTCGGATGGTAAGGCCGGACAGGGCGGTCGGGCTTTCTTT. It codes for CASSYSDGKAGQGGRAFF.

Many counts were recorded for this clonotype. The V gene is TRBV28, the J gene TRBJ2-2; 13 bases line up with TRBD2. V trimming: 6 bases; J trimming: 2 bases; junction bases outside the gene matches: 3. Germline lookup yields CDR1 MDHEN and CDR2 SYDVKM. The CDR3 is 16 residues long. In DNA, the CDR3 is TGTGCCAGCAGACTAGCGGGAGGGGGAAACACCGGGGAGCTGTTTTTT. Translated, it gives CASRLAGGGNTGELFF. Combining the CDR3 with reference TRBV28 and TRBJ2-2 gives the whole variable domain DVKVTQSSRYLVKRTGEKVFLECVQDMDHENMFWYRQDPGLGLRLIYFSYDVKMKEKGDIPEGYSVSREKKERFSLILESASTNQTSMYLCASRLAGGGNTGELFFGEGSRLTVL.